This passage covers 25 T cell receptor beta chains from one sample sequenced in a study of control samples from healthy donors and cancer patients. The assay was immunoSEQ multiplex PCR, and TCRdb's table has in-frame clones only and misses some. The table records 75,000 to 90,000 clones, about nine tenths of them present only once. Sequenced: blood. The source of these receptors is a man aged 45-60 years in good health.

The chain combines TRBV5-6 with TRBJ1-1, with TRBD1 matching 7 bases. Unmatched junction bases numbered 3, after V lost 4 bases and J lost 0 bases. Germline loops: CDR1 SGHDT, CDR2 YYEEEE. The CDR3 has 14 residues. CDR3 DNA: TGTGCCAGCAGCGGGACAGAGGTGAACACTGAAGCTTTCTTT. This translates into CASSGTEVNTEAFF.

The rearrangement uses TRBV23-1 and TRBJ1-1; 10 bases are a match to TRBD1. TRBV23-1 has ORF status, its function being uncertain. The CDR3 is 16 amino acids. V trimming: 3 bases; J trimming: 5 bases; junction bases outside the gene matches: 9. The CDR3 region is CASSHPGDRGRTEAFF. As DNA, the CDR3 is TGCGCCAGCAGTCACCCCGGGGACAGGGGAAGAACTGAAGCTTTCTTT.

The chain employs TRBV19 and TRBJ1-3; TRBD1 aligns across 7 bases. The ends lost 6 bases at V and 0 bases at J; junction bases unmatched: 14. Germline values: CDR1 LNHDA, CDR2 SQIVND (reference sequence). This CDR3 is 18 amino acids long. Here the CDR3 reads CASSRGQFERISGNTIYF. The CDR3 nucleotides read TGTGCCAGTAGCCGGGGACAGTTCGAAAGAATCTCTGGAAACACCATATATTTT.

The rearrangement links TRBV3-1 (or the pseudogene TRBV3-2) to TRBJ1-5; D call uncertain. CDR3 length: 13 amino acids. Per germline, CDR1 LGHDT and CDR2 YNNKEL (reference sequence). With 0 bases removed from V and 6 bases from J, the gap between germline ends came to 6 bases. CDR3 nucleotide sequence: TGTGCCAGCAGCCAAGAGGGGATTCAGCCCCAGCATTTT. Amino acids: CASSQEGIQPQHF.

This chain's CDR3 is CASRPRGSGNTIYF. Here the CDR3 DNA reads TGTGCCAGCAGGCCCCGAGGGAGTGGAAACACCATATATTTT. The chain joins TRBV6-6 to TRBJ1-3; no clear D gene. The germline gives CDR1 MNHNY, CDR2 SVGAGI (reference sequence). Trimming shortened V by 6 bases and J by 3 bases, and 12 bases separated the two germline ends. The CDR3 extends over 14 amino acids.

The genes are TRBV6-5 and TRBJ1-1, with D maybe TRBD1 (6 bases). Trimming left V 7 bases short and J 1 base short, with 16 bases between. This CDR3 has 15 residues. The germline V gene has CDR1 MNHEY and CDR2 SVGAGI. The CDR3 region has the DNA TGTGCCAGCATGTTTGACAGACAGGAGAACACTGAAGCTTTCTTT. Encoded protein: CASMFDRQENTEAFF.

The V and J genes are TRBV30 and TRBJ1-1; D is ambiguous. V lost 4 bases to trimming and J lost 1 base, with 13 bases between them. The CDR3 extends over 14 amino acids. CDR1 and CDR2 from the germline V gene are GTSNPN and SVGIG (reference sequence). The CDR3 sequence is CAWTPPRPNTEAFF. The CDR3 bases are TGTGCCTGGACACCTCCGAGGCCGAACACTGAAGCTTTCTTT. The full variable domain, completed using reference TRBV30 and TRBJ1-1, is SQTIHQWPATLVQPVGSPLSLECTVEGTSNPNLYWYRQAAGRGLQLLFYSVGIGQISSEVPQNLSASRPQDRQFILSSKKLLLSDSGFYLCAWTPPRPNTEAFFGQGTRLTVV.

This chain uses TRBV7-6 with TRBJ2-2; D is unclear. Trimming pared 6 bases from V and 5 bases from J, leaving 7 bases between. This CDR3 contains 12 residues. Germline V gene data show CDR1 as SGHVS and CDR2 as FNYEAQ. The CDR3 is CASRESTGELFF. The CDR3, as DNA: TGTGCCAGCAGGGAAAGTACCGGGGAGCTGTTTTTT.

The chain employs TRBV7-9 and TRBJ2-3; possibly TRBD2 for D (6 bases). V was cut by 1 base and J by 4 bases, with 9 bases left in between. CDR1 and CDR2 from the germline V gene are SEHNR and FQNEAQ (reference sequence). The CDR3 is 14 amino acids. CDR3 amino acids: CASSLVLAADTQYF. CDR3 bases: TGTGCCAGCAGCTTAGTACTAGCAGCAGATACGCAGTATTTT.

The chain joins TRBV18 to TRBJ2-7, with D tentatively TRBD2 (6 bases). The ends were cut back, 8 bases at V and 3 bases at J, with 14 bases in the middle. The CDR3 consists of 13 residues. Germline CDR1 reads KGHSH; CDR2 reads LQKENI. The chain's CDR3 is CASRETLLYEQYF. In nucleotides, the CDR3 is TGTGCCAGCCGGGAGACTCTCCTCTACGAGCAGTACTTC.

This chain links TRBV30 with TRBJ1-5, with D maybe TRBD1 (6 bases). Germline V CDR1 and CDR2: GTSNPN, SVGIG (reference sequence). This CDR3 spans 15 amino acids. The V and J ends lost 4 bases and 11 bases respectively, with 24 bases between them. This CDR3 reads CAWTTGGRGTAAQHF. CDR3 in DNA: TGTGCCTGGACCACCGGGGGCAGGGGCACAGCGGCCCAGCATTTT.

The rearrangement links TRBV6-5 to TRBJ2-3, with D perhaps matching TRBD1 (5 bases). There are 15 residues in the CDR3. Between the trimmed V and J ends, which lost 7 bases and 4 bases, there was a span of 18 bases. The germline V gene encodes CDR1 MNHEY and CDR2 SVGAGI. The CDR3 is CASTLLPAGSDTQYF. CDR3 nucleotides: TGTGCCAGCACCCTCCTCCCGGCAGGGTCAGATACGCAGTATTTT.

This chain uses TRBV6-2 or TRBV6-3 with TRBJ1-1; D may be TRBD1 (5 bases). Germline V gene sequence: CDR1 MNHEY, CDR2 SVGEGT. The CDR3 spans 16 residues. The V end lost 1 base, the J end lost 5 bases, and 17 bases lay between the germline ends. CDR3 sequence (DNA): TGTGCCAGCAGTTACTTCATGGTTTGGGAGGGGACTGAAGCTTTCTTT. Protein product: CASSYFMVWEGTEAFF.

The rearrangement links TRBV19 to TRBJ2-7; D not resolved. The CDR3 has 14 amino acids. The V end was cut by 6 bases, the J end by 0 bases, with 12 bases between. CDR1 and CDR2 from the germline V gene are LNHDA and SQIVND (reference sequence). CDR3 DNA: TGTGCCAGTAGACAATCACAGAGCTCCTACGAGCAGTACTTC. Translated: CASRQSQSSYEQYF. The full variable domain, rest sourced from reference TRBV19 and TRBJ2-7, is DGGITQSPKYLFRKEGQNVTLSCEQNLNHDAMYWYRQDPGQGLRLIYYSQIVNDFQKGDIAEGYSVSREKKESFPLTVTSAQKNPTAFYLCASRQSQSSYEQYFGPGTRLTVT.

The rearrangement links TRBV7-8 to TRBJ1-2; 8 nucleotides line up with TRBD1. J was trimmed by 4 bases and V by 4 bases; bases with no gene match: 2. Looked up from germline, CDR1 is SGHVS and CDR2 is FQNEAQ. This CDR3 is built from 13 residues. CDR3 in amino acids: CASSSTGAYGYTF. In DNA, the CDR3 is TGTGCCAGCAGCTCGACAGGGGCCTATGGCTACACCTTC.

The chain recombines TRBV7-9 with TRBJ2-6; no reliable D call. The CDR3 has 17 amino acids. Germline V gives CDR1 SEHNR, CDR2 FQNEAQ (reference sequence). Trimming pared 0 bases from V and 0 bases from J, leaving 9 bases between. CDR3 residues: CASSLAGRLSGANVLTF. The CDR3, as DNA: TGTGCCAGCAGCTTAGCTGGACGGCTCTCTGGGGCCAACGTCCTGACTTTC.

This CDR3 is CASSLAYRAWETQYF. CDR3 coding DNA: TGTGCCAGCAGCTTAGCATACAGGGCGTGGGAGACCCAGTACTTC. The chain joins TRBV7-2 to TRBJ2-5, with D possibly being TRBD1 (6 bases). V lost 0 bases and J lost 5, with 13 bases in between. Germline CDR1 and CDR2: SGHTA and FQGNSA. The CDR3 extends over 15 amino acids.

This clone was recorded only once. The chain links TRBV10-3 to TRBJ1-5; TRBD1 aligns across 7 bases. V was clipped by 3 bases and J by 8 bases; unmatched bases: 4. This CDR3 has 13 residues. Germline CDR1 and CDR2: ENHRY and SYGVKD. The CDR3 region has the DNA TGTGCCATCAGTGACGACAGGGAGAAGCCCCAGCATTTT. Protein product: CAISDDREKPQHF.

This chain links TRBV5-1 with TRBJ1-3, with 9 bases aligning to TRBD1. In germline, CDR1 is SGHRS, CDR2 YFSETQ. V lost 4 bases to trimming and J lost 2 bases; unmatched junction nucleotides: 7. There are 16 residues in the CDR3. The CDR3 region is CASSRKTGGAGNTIYF. In nucleotides, the CDR3 is TGCGCCAGCAGCCGTAAGACAGGGGGAGCTGGAAACACCATATATTTT.

This chain uses TRBV6-6 with TRBJ1-6; D ambiguous. The CDR3 consists of 16 residues. Trimming removed 2 bases at V and 8 bases at J, with 16 bases between. CDR1 and CDR2 (germline): MNHNY, SVGAGI (reference sequence). The CDR3 nucleotides read TGTGCCAGCAGTTACCCGTGGGAAAGTTCTGATTCACCCCTCCACTTT. It is translated as CASSYPWESSDSPLHF.

The V gene is TRBV2, the J gene TRBJ2-7; D call uncertain. Germline V lookup: CDR1 SNHLY, CDR2 FYNNEI. This CDR3 has 13 amino acids. V lost 6 bases to trimming and J lost 6 bases, with 15 bases between them. In DNA, the CDR3 is TGTGCCAGCAGCGACCGCCCCTTCCTCGAGCAGTACTTC. Residues: CASSDRPFLEQYF.

The genes are TRBV10-3 and TRBJ1-1; D not certain. V lost 2 bases and J 2 bases, leaving 12 bases between the germline ends. In germline, CDR1 is ENHRY, CDR2 SYGVKD. This CDR3 contains 15 residues. This chain's CDR3 is CAISENGVRNTEAFF. CDR3 DNA: TGTGCCATCAGTGAGAATGGGGTCCGCAACACTGAAGCTTTCTTT.

Many counts were recorded for this clone. The genes are TRBV10-3 and TRBJ2-5; 15 bases align to TRBD2. CDR1 and CDR2 from the germline V gene are ENHRY and SYGVKD. This CDR3 spans 13 amino acids. V lost 10 bases, J lost 3 bases, and 0 bases stayed unmatched. CDR3 region: CARTSGGEETQYF. The CDR3 DNA sequence: TGTGCCAGGACTAGCGGGGGGGAAGAGACCCAGTACTTC.

V usage is TRBV29-1 and J usage is TRBJ2-7; D is possibly TRBD2 (5 bases). Trimming removed 6 bases at V and 3 bases at J, with 12 bases between. This CDR3 region has 12 residues. Germline-derived CDR1 and CDR2 are SQVTM and ANQGSEA. The CDR3 is CSVDGKDYEQYF. The CDR3 DNA reads as TGCAGCGTGGACGGGAAGGACTACGAGCAGTACTTC.

The chain employs TRBV3-1 (or the pseudogene TRBV3-2) and TRBJ1-2, with 7 bases matching TRBD1. Germline lookup yields CDR1 LGHDT and CDR2 YNNKEL (reference sequence). The ends lost 3 bases at V and 4 bases at J; junction bases unmatched: 11. This CDR3 is built from 16 residues. The CDR3 DNA reads TGTGCCAGCAGCCAGGCGACAGGGTTTGGGGTCTATGGCTACACCTTC. Translation gives CASSQATGFGVYGYTF.